These 20 T cell receptor beta chains originate from one sample sequenced in a study of T cells in Graves' hyperthyroidism and ophthalmopathy. RNA transcripts gave rise to amplified TCR beta CDR3 regions. An initial round of RT-PCR targeting the TCR CDR3 relied on the HTBI primer set. TCRdb ran MiXCR on the multiplex PCR reads and lists one entry per CDR3 protein. Among about 400,000 distinct CDR3 sequences, roughly 14% were seen once, and the ten largest hold approximately 13%. Specimen: blood. The receptors were sampled from a man aged 18 to 30 with Graves' ophthalmopathy.

This clonotype was observed many times. The rearrangement joins TRBV10-2 to TRBJ2-3; tentative D call: TRBD1 (5 bases). The CDR3 loop spans 14 amino acids. V dropped 7 bases and J dropped 2 bases, with 13 bases sitting between them. Per the germline V gene, CDR1 is WSHSY and CDR2 is SAAADI. This chain's CDR3 is CASKDSVLTDTQYF. Here the CDR3 DNA reads TGCGCCAGCAAAGACAGTGTCCTCACAGATACGCAGTATTTT.

This clonotype was recorded many times. The J gene is TRBJ2-3, the V gene TRBV5-1; D ambiguous. Between the trimmed V and J ends, which lost 3 bases and 1 base, there was a span of 6 bases. This CDR3 spans 13 amino acids. Germline-derived CDR1 and CDR2 are SGHRS and YFSETQ. CDR3 nucleotide sequence: TGCGCCAGCAGCTGGAGCGGCACAGATACGCAGTATTTT. Amino acid sequence: CASSWSGTDTQYF.

In its sample, this clonotype was seen many times. V gene TRBV11-2 combines with J gene TRBJ1-4; possibly TRBD1 for D (6 bases). The germline V and J ends were trimmed by 1 base and 7 bases, with 16 bases remaining between them. The CDR3 consists of 16 residues. The germline CDR1 and CDR2 sequences are SGHAT and FQNNGV. The CDR3: CASSLGFRGAGEKLFF. The CDR3, as DNA: TGTGCCAGCAGCTTAGGGTTTCGGGGGGCTGGTGAAAAACTGTTTTTT.

In its sample, this clonotype was seen many times. The chain combines TRBV20-1 with TRBJ2-2; D uncertain. Trimming took 3 bases from V and 6 from J, leaving 8 bases between them. The CDR3 contains 12 residues. From germline, CDR1 is DFQATT and CDR2 SNEGSKA (reference sequence). The CDR3 region is CSARIIAGELFF. CDR3 DNA sequence: TGCAGTGCTAGGATAATAGCCGGGGAGCTGTTTTTT.

The J gene is TRBJ2-7, the V gene TRBV12-3 or TRBV12-4; 9 bases agree with TRBD2. Trimming removed 4 bases from V and 5 bases from J; junction bases left unmatched: 9. This CDR3 contains 15 residues. CDR3 region: CASSSPGLAGDEQYF. CDR3 nucleotide sequence: TGTGCCAGCAGTTCCCCGGGACTAGCTGGAGACGAGCAGTACTTC.

In its sample, this clonotype was seen many times. The rearrangement links TRBV15 to TRBJ1-1, with D hard to call. Germline CDR1 and CDR2: LNHNV and YYDKDF (reference sequence). The CDR3 is made up of 14 amino acids. Trimming stripped 6 bases from V and 5 bases from J, with 16 bases between. The CDR3 coding sequence is TGTGCCACCAGTGGAGTTCTCATGTCTACTGAAGCTTTCTTT. It specifies CATSGVLMSTEAFF.

The chain joins TRBV19 to TRBJ1-6, with 8 bases fitting TRBD1. Germline values: CDR1 LNHDA, CDR2 SQIVND (reference sequence). V was pared by 4 bases and J by 8 bases, with 1 base of the junction left unmatched. The CDR3 is 13 amino acids. The CDR3 protein is CASSRGQDSPLHF. DNA of the CDR3: TGTGCCAGTAGTAGGGGACAGGATTCACCCCTCCACTTT.

This clonotype was picked up many times. CDR3 loop: CASSVARSGSVHEQFF. CDR3 nucleotides: TGTGCCAGCAGCGTAGCTAGGAGCGGGAGCGTCCATGAGCAGTTCTTC. The chain links TRBV9 to TRBJ2-1; TRBD2 matches 8 bases. CDR1 and CDR2 from the germline V gene are SGDLS and YYNGEE. This CDR3 has 16 amino acids. With 0 bases clipped from V and 8 bases from J, the junction kept 10 bases outside the gene matches.

This clonotype was seen many times. The genes are TRBV2 and TRBJ1-6; D call uncertain. Trimming took off 6 bases at V and 3 bases at J, with 12 bases between the two ends. The CDR3 is made up of 15 amino acids. Looked up from germline, CDR1 is SNHLY and CDR2 is FYNNEI. DNA of the CDR3: TGTGCCAGCAGAGAGAAGTTGATCTATAATTCACCCCTCCACTTT. Translating it yields CASREKLIYNSPLHF.

The chain has TRBV4-2 and TRBJ2-1, with 12 bases that match TRBD2. With V trimmed by 2 bases and J by 9 bases, 8 bases remained unmatched. The CDR3 consists of 16 residues. Germline V CDR1 and CDR2: LGHNA, YNFKEQ. The CDR3 coding sequence is TGTGCCAGCAGCCAACATGCTAGCGGGGGGGAGGGTGAGCAGTTCTTC. It is translated as CASSQHASGGEGEQFF.

The table lists this clonotype with many counts. The chain combines TRBV7-9 with TRBJ1-1, with unresolved D. CDR1 is SEHNR and CDR2 is FQNEAQ in the germline V gene (reference sequence). The V end was cut by 5 bases, the J end by 7 bases, with 8 bases between. This CDR3 is 11 amino acids long. CDR3 sequence: CASSGRNEAFF. The CDR3 bases are TGTGCCAGCAGCGGACGGAATGAAGCTTTCTTT.

This clonotype came up once. The chain is built from TRBV19 and TRBJ2-7; the D is unclear. The CDR3 is 14 amino acids. The germline CDR1 and CDR2 sequences are LNHDA and SQIVND (reference sequence). V was trimmed by 4 bases and J by 5 bases, leaving 15 bases between them. CDR3 nucleotides: TGTGCCAGTAGTACGACACCTTACGGAGACGAGCAGTACTTC. Translating it yields CASSTTPYGDEQYF. Full variable domain (outside the CDR3, taken from reference TRBV19 and TRBJ2-7): DGGITQSPKYLFRKEGQNVTLSCEQNLNHDAMYWYRQDPGQGLRLIYYSQIVNDFQKGDIAEGYSVSREKKESFPLTVTSAQKNPTAFYLCASSTTPYGDEQYFGPGTRLTVT.

There are many counts of this clonotype. J is TRBJ1-1 and V is TRBV5-1; D is perhaps TRBD1 (6 bases). Between the trimmed V and J ends, which lost 4 bases and 0 bases, there was a span of 10 bases. Germline assignment: CDR1 SGHRS and CDR2 YFSETQ. This CDR3 has 14 amino acids. The CDR3 reads CASSGGDMNTEAFF. The CDR3, as DNA: TGCGCCAGCAGCGGAGGGGACATGAACACTGAAGCTTTCTTT.

There are many counts of this clonotype. V usage is TRBV6-5 and J usage is TRBJ1-1, with D tentatively TRBD1 (5 bases). V was trimmed by 1 base and J by 4 bases, leaving 16 bases between them. The V gene's germline CDR1 is MNHEY and CDR2 SVGAGI. The CDR3 length is 16 residues. CDR3 region: CASSYYFRPRGTEAFF. The CDR3 region has the DNA TGTGCCAGCAGTTACTATTTTCGCCCGAGGGGCACTGAAGCTTTCTTT.

This clonotype was seen repeatedly, ten times or more. V gene TRBV12-5 combines with J gene TRBJ1-2; D is unresolved. CDR1 is LGHNT, CDR2 FRNRAP, per germline. The CDR3 contains 11 residues. The V end lost 7 bases, the J end lost 1 base, and 4 bases lay between the germline ends. CDR3 bases: TGTGCTAGTGTGATTAACTATGGCTACACCTTC. This translates into CASVINYGYTF.

This clonotype was detected ten times or more. The chain employs TRBV5-1 and TRBJ2-3; 11 nucleotides line up with TRBD2. J was trimmed by 2 bases and V by 1 base; bases with no gene match: 3. The germline V gene has CDR1 SGHRS and CDR2 YFSETQ. The CDR3 is made up of 16 amino acids. In nucleotides, the CDR3 is TGCGCCAGCAGCTTGTCTAGCGGGGGGTACACAGATACGCAGTATTTT. This encodes CASSLSSGGYTDTQYF.

The rearrangement uses TRBV19 and TRBJ2-2; TRBD2 agrees at 16 bases. Losses at the gene ends were 4 bases for V and 2 bases for J; bases not matched to a gene: 4. Germline CDR1 reads LNHDA; CDR2 reads SQIVND (reference sequence). This CDR3 is built from 18 residues. The CDR3: CASSKGLAGGTNTGELFF. CDR3 in DNA: TGTGCCAGTAGTAAGGGACTAGCGGGGGGGACAAACACCGGGGAGCTGTTTTTT.

This clonotype was counted between two and nine times. The chain employs TRBV7-9 and TRBJ2-2; D is possibly TRBD1 (6 bases). The CDR3 is 16 residues long. Germline-derived CDR1 and CDR2 are SEHNR and FQNEAQ (reference sequence). Trimming cost V 5 bases and J 3 bases, with 16 bases left between them. CDR3 nucleotide sequence: TGTGCCAGCAGCCTCCCAGTAGAGGGGGACACCGGGGAGCTGTTTTTT. Translated: CASSLPVEGDTGELFF. Using reference TRBV7-9 and TRBJ2-2 for the parts outside the CDR3, the full variable domain is DTGVSQNPRHKITKRGQNVTFRCDPISEHNRLYWYRQTLGQGPEFLTYFQNEAQLEKSRLLSDRFSAERPKGSFSTLEIQRTEQGDSAMYLCASSLPVEGDTGELFFGEGSRLTVL.

The CDR3 sequence: CSVVEGNGYTF. In DNA, the CDR3 is TGCAGCGTTGTGGAGGGTAATGGCTACACCTTC. The V and J genes are TRBV29-1 and TRBJ1-2; D unresolved. CDR1 is SQVTM and CDR2 is ANQGSEA in the germline V gene. With 4 bases removed from V and 6 bases from J, the gap between germline ends came to 9 bases. CDR3 size: 11 residues. Combining the CDR3 with reference TRBV29-1 and TRBJ1-2 gives the whole variable domain SAVISQKPSRDICQRGTSLTIQCQVDSQVTMMFWYRQQPGQSLTLIATANQGSEATYESGFVIDKFPISRPNLTFSTLTVSNMSPEDSSIYLCSVVEGNGYTFGSGTRLTVV.

A few counts support this clonotype. V usage is TRBV20-1 and J usage is TRBJ1-1; D unclear. Germline V gene sequence: CDR1 DFQATT, CDR2 SNEGSKA (reference sequence). The CDR3 covers 11 residues. The V end lost 6 bases, the J end lost 6 bases, and 11 bases lay between the germline ends. CDR3 residues: CSAPYFPEAFF. CDR3 coding DNA: TGCAGTGCCCCTTATTTCCCTGAAGCTTTCTTT.